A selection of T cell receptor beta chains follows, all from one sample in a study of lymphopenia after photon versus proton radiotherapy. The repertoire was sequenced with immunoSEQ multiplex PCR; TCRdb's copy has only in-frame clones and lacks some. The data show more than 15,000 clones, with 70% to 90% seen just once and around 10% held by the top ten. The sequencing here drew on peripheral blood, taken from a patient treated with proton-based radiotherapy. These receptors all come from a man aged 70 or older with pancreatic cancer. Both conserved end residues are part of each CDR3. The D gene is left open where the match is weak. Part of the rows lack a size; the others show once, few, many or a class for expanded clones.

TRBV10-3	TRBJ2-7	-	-	CAIRGGRSLDEQYF	TGTGCCATCAGGGGGGGTAGGTCGCTGGACGAGCAGTACTTC
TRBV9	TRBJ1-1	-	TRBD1	CASSPRQGVNTEAFF	TGTGCCAGCAGCCCCAGACAGGGGGTGAACACTGAAGCTTTCTTT
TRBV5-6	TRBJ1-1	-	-	CASSFGLHTEAFF	TGTGCCAGCAGCTTCGGGTTACACACTGAAGCTTTCTTT
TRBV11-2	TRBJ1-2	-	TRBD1	CASSLDRRGQGYTF	TGTGCCAGCAGCTTAGATCGCAGGGGGCAAGGCTACACCTTC
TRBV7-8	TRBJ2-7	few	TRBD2	CASSLAYGTSGSLEQYF	TGTGCCAGCAGCTTAGCCTACGGGACTAGCGGGAGTTTAGAGCAGTACTTC
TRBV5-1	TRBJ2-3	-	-	CASSLQGRNTDTQYF	TGCGCCAGCAGCTTACAGGGACGAAACACAGATACGCAGTATTTT
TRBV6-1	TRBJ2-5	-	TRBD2	CASSGSLAGQQETQYF	TGTGCCAGCAGTGGAAGCCTAGCGGGCCAACAAGAGACCCAGTACTTC
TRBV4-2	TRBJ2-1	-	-	CASSPVDLARSYNEQFF	TGTGCCAGCAGCCCAGTGGACCTAGCTAGGTCCTACAATGAGCAGTTCTTC
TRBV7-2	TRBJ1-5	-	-	CASSLVGMGGGQPQHF	TGTGCCAGCAGCTTAGTGGGGATGGGGGGTGGCCAGCCCCAGCATTTT
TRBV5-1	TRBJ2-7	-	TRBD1	CASSLARGTGDEQYF	TGCGCCAGCAGCTTGGCTCGGGGGACAGGCGACGAGCAGTACTTC
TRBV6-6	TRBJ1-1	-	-	CASSYPDGEAFF	TGTGCCAGCAGTTACCCGGACGGTGAAGCTTTCTTT
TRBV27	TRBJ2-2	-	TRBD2	CASSLGSGGRAGELFF	TGTGCCAGCAGTTTAGGCTCGGGCGGGAGGGCCGGGGAGCTGTTTTTT
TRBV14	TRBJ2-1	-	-	CASSQDRLRGAEQFF	TGTGCCAGCAGCCAAGATCGCTTGAGGGGCGCGGAGCAGTTCTTC
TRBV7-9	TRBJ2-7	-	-	CASSPGNRDPYEQYF	TGTGCCAGCAGCCCTGGGAATCGTGATCCCTACGAGCAGTACTTC
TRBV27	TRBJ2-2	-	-	CASSLTRLLTGELFF	TGTGCCAGCAGTTTAACCCGCCTGCTCACCGGGGAGCTGTTTTTT
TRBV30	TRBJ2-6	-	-	CAWDGGANVLTF	TGTGCCTGGGACGGGGGGGCCAACGTCCTGACTTTC